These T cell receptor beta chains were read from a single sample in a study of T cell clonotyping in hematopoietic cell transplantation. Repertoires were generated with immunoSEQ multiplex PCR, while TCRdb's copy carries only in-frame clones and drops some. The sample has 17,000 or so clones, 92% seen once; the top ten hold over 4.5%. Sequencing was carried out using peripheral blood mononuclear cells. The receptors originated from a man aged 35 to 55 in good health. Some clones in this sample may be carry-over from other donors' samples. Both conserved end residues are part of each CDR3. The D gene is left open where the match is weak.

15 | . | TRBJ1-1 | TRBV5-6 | CASSLVAGDLAEAFF
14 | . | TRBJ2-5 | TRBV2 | CASSAGRSQETQYF
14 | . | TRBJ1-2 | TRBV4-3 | CASSQDRGSDGYTF
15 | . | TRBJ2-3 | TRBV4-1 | CASSQDQATTDTQYF
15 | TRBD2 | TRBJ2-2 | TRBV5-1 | CASRLAGVGAGELFF
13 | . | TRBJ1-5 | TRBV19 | CASSNLLNQPQHF
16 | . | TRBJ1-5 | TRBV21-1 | CASIKKGHRSNQPQHF
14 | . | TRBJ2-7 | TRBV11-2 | CASSFDLLSYEQYF
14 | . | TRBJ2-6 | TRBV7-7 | CASSPTPGANVLTF
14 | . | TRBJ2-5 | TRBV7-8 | CASSLAQGSETQYF
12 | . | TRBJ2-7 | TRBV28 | CASSLIDYEQYF
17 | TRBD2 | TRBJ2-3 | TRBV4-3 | CASSQDGPGDYTDTQYF
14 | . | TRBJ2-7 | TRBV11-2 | CASSLGAGPYEQYF
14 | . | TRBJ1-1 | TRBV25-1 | CASSGRGQNTEAFF
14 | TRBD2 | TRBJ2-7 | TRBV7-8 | CASSFQREASEQYF
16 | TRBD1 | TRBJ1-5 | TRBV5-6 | CASSLFRQGANQPQHF
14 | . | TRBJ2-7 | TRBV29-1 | CSVRRDKSSYEQYF
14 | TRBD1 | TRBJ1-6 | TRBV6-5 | CASRPGTGNSPLHF
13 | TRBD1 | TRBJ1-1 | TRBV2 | CASTLTGVGEAFF
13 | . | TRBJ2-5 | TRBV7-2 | CASSTYRVKTQYF
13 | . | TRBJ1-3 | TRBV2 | CARRQTSGNTIYF
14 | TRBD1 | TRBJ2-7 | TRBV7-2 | CASRIRDRHYEQYF
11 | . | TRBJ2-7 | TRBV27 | CASSLGYEQYF
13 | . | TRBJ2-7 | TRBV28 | CASSLTGLPPQYF
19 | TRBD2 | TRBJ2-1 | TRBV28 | CASSLWLAGGGSSYNEQFF
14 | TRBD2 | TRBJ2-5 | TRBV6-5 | CASAGLRNQETQYF
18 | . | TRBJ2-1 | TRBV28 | CASTSTRALLTGYNEQFF
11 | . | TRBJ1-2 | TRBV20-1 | CSAKGDYGYTF
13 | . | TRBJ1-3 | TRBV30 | CAWSVLPGNTIYF
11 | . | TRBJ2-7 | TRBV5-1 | CASSLGGEQYF
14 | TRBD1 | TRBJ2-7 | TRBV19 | CASSPGTGGHEQYF
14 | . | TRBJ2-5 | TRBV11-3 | CASSPRTDQETQYF
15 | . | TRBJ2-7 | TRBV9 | CASSVGDTSSYEQYF
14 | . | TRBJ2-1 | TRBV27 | CASSPPPPNLKQFF
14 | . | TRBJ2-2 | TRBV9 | CASSAPERPGELFF
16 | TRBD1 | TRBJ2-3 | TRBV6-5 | CASSYIRGHSTDTQYF
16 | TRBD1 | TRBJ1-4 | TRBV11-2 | CASSLVTTGLLEKLFF
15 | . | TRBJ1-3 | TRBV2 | CASRLDSSSGNTIYF
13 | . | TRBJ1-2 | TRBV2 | CASRDQGYYGYTF
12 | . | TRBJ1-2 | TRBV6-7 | CASSYSDDGYTF
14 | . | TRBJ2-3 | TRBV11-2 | CASSSDPVTDTQYF
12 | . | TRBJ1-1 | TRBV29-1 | CSFQTGNTEAFF
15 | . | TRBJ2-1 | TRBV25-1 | CASSPVVSVYNEQFF
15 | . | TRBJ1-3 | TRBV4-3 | CASSQNRDPGNTIYF
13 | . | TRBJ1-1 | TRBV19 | CASSRTVNTEAFF
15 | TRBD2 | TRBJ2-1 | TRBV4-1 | CASSQLAGAGNEQFF
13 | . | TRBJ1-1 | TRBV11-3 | CASSFGNSGRAFF
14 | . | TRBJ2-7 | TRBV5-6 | CASSLTTPPYEQYF
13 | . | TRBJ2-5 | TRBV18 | CASSQGLQETQYF
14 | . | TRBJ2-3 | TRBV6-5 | CASSPTLSTDTQYF
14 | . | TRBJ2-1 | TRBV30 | CAWSVRLSYNEQFF
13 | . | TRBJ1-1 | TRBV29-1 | CSVEKGGGTEAFF
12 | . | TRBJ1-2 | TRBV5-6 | CASSRDFRGYTF
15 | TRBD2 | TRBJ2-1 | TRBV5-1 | CASSFGGAKVNEQFF
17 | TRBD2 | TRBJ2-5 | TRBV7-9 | CASSLALGTSGGKTQYF
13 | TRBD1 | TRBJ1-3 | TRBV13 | CASSPGQRNTIYF
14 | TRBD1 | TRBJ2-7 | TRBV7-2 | CASSQDRGLYEQYF
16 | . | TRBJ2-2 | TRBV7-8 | CASSLVGSGTAGELFF
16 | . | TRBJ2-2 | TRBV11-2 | CASAGQTGLFTGELFF
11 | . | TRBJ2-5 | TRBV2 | CAGGLVETQYF